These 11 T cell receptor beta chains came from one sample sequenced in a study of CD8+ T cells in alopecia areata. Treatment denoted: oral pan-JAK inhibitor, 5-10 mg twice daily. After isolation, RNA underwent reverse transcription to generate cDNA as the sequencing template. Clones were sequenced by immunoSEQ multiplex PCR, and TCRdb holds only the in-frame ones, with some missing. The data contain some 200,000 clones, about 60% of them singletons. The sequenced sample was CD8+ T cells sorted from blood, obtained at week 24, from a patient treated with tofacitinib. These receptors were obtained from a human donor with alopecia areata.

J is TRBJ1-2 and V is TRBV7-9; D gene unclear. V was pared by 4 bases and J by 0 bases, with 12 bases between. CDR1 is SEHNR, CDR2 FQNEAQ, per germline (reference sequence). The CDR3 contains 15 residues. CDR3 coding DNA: TGTGCCAGCAGCTCAGATATGGGTACTAACTATGGCTACACCTTC. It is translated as CASSSDMGTNYGYTF.

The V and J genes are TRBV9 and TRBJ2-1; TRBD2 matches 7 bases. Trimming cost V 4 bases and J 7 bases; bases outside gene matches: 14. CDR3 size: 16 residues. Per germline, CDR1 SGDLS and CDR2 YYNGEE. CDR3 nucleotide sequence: TGTGCCAGCAGCTCAAGCGGGACCCCCGGCGGTAATGAGCAGTTCTTC. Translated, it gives CASSSSGTPGGNEQFF.

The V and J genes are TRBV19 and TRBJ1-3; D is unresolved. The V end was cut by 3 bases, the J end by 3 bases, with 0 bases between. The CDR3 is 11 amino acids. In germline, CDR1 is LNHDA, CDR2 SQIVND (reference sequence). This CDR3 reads CASSIGNTIYF. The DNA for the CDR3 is TGTGCCAGTAGTATTGGAAACACCATATATTTT.

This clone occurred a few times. For the CDR3, the DNA is TGTGCCTGGAGTGAAGTCAGTAGCACAGATACGCAGTATTTT. Translation: CAWSEVSSTDTQYF. This sequence joins TRBV30 and TRBJ2-3; D not certain. V lost 1 base to trimming and J lost 0 bases, with 8 bases between them. This CDR3 region has 14 residues. Germline values: CDR1 GTSNPN, CDR2 SVGIG (reference sequence).

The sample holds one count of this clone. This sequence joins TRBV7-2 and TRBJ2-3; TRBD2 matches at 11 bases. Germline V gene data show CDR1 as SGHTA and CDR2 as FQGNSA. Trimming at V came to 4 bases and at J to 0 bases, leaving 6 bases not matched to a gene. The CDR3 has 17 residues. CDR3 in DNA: TGTGCCAGCAGCTGGAAACTAGCGGGAGATAGCACAGATACGCAGTATTTT. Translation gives CASSWKLAGDSTDTQYF.

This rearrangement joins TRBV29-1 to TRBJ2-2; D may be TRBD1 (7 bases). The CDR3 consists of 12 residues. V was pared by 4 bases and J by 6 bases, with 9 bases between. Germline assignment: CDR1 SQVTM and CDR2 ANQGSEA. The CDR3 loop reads CSVAGGSGELFF. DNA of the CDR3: TGCAGCGTTGCAGGGGGGTCCGGGGAGCTGTTTTTT.

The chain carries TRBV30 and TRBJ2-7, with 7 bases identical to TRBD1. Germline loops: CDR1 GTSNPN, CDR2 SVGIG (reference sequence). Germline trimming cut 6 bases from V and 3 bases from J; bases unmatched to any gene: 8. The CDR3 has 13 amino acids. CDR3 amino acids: CACLTGQDYEQYF. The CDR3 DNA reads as TGTGCCTGCCTGACCGGACAGGACTACGAGCAGTACTTC.

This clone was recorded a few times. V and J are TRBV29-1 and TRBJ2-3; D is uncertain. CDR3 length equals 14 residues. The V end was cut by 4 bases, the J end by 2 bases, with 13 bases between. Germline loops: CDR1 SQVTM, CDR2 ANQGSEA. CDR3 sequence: CSVGTGFTTDTQYF. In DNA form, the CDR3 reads TGCAGCGTTGGAACTGGTTTCACCACAGATACGCAGTATTTT.

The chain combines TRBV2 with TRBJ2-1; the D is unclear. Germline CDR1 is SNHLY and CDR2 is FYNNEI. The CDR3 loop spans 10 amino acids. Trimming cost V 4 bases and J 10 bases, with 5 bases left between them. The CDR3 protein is CASSAREQFF. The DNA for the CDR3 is TGTGCCAGCAGTGCGCGCGAGCAGTTCTTC.

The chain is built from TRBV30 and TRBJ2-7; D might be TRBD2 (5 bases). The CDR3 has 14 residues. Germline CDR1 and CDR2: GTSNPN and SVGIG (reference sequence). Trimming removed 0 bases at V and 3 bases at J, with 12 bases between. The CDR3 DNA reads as TGTGCCTGGAGTGTACCGGGGATCAGCTACGAGCAGTACTTC. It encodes CAWSVPGISYEQYF.

The CDR3 here is CASSGGGELFF. The CDR3 nucleotides are TGTGCCAGCTCCGGGGGCGGGGAGCTGTTTTTT. The V call is TRBV27, the J call TRBJ2-2; D perhaps matches TRBD2 (6 bases). Germline assignment: CDR1 MNHEY and CDR2 SMNVEV (reference sequence). This CDR3 region has 11 residues. V was pared by 8 bases and J by 7 bases, with 8 bases between.